What follows are 9 T cell receptor beta chains derived from one specimen sequenced in a study of blood T cell repertoires in COVID-19. TCRdb's table, derived via immunoSEQ multiplex PCR, lists solely in-frame clones and lacks some. The table lists approximately 230,000 clones, 70% to 85% of them singletons. Sequences were obtained from PBMCs or T cells enriched from blood (not recorded which). Receptors were obtained from a man aged 40-49 years who had recovered from COVID-19.

In regard to this clone: Within the sample, other DNA sequences also encode this same CDR3. The chain combines TRBV2 with TRBJ1-5, with TRBD1 identical over 7 bases. The CDR3 sequence is 13 residues long. V lost 6 bases, J lost 3 bases, and 2 bases stayed unmatched. Germline V gene data show CDR1 as SNHLY and CDR2 as FYNNEI. CDR3 nucleotides: TGTGCCAGCAGGGGACAGTCCAATCAGCCCCAGCATTTT. Translation gives CASRGQSNQPQHF.

The chain links TRBV7-6 to TRBJ2-7, with 10 bases identical to TRBD1. V lost 5 bases to trimming and J lost 5 bases; unmatched junction nucleotides: 6. The CDR3 extends over 14 amino acids. Germline CDR1 is SGHVS and CDR2 is FNYEAQ. DNA of the CDR3: TGTGCCAGCAGCCCACGGACAGGGGGGGACGAGCAGTACTTC. It yields the protein CASSPRTGGDEQYF.

V and J are TRBV4-1 and TRBJ1-1, with a possible D match to TRBD1 (5 bases). Per the germline V gene, CDR1 is MGHRA and CDR2 is YSYEKL. The V end lost 4 bases, the J end lost 7 bases, and 19 bases lay between the germline ends. The CDR3 is 15 amino acids. The CDR3 here is CASSLMGGTVGEAFF. The CDR3 nucleotides are TGCGCCAGCAGCCTTATGGGGGGAACAGTCGGTGAAGCTTTCTTT.

The chain carries TRBV18 and TRBJ1-2; 7 nucleotides match TRBD1. CDR3 length: 15 residues. Germline CDR1 is KGHSH and CDR2 is LQKENI. Germline trimming cut 2 bases from V and 1 base from J; bases unmatched to any gene: 4. The CDR3 DNA reads TGTGCCAGCTCACCATCTCAGGGGGTTAACTATGGCTACACCTTC. Translating it yields CASSPSQGVNYGYTF.

This chain joins TRBV15 and TRBJ1-2, with D perhaps TRBD1 (6 bases). V was clipped by 5 bases and J by 7 bases, with 17 bases between them. This CDR3 is built from 14 residues. Germline CDR1 is LNHNV and CDR2 is YYDKDF (reference sequence). CDR3 residues: CATSLGPGASGYTF. CDR3 sequence (DNA): TGTGCCACCAGCCTGGGACCAGGGGCCAGTGGCTACACCTTC.

The chain is built from TRBV15 and TRBJ2-2, with D perhaps TRBD1 (6 bases). The V and J ends lost 4 bases and 3 bases respectively, with 15 bases between them. CDR1 and CDR2 from the germline V gene are LNHNV and YYDKDF (reference sequence). This CDR3 is built from 16 residues. CDR3 DNA: TGTGCCACCAGCACCTCCGGGACATCGGACACCGGGGAGCTGTTTTTT. The encoded protein is CATSTSGTSDTGELFF. Variable domain in full (rest from reference TRBV15 and TRBJ2-2): DAMVIQNPRYQVTQFGKPVTLSCSQTLNHNVMYWYQQKSSQAPKLLFHYYDKDFNNEADTPDNFQSRRPNTSFCFLDIRSPGLGDTAMYLCATSTSGTSDTGELFFGEGSRLTVL.

The chain is built from TRBV7-6 and TRBJ2-1, with TRBD2 matching over 10 bases. J gave up 4 bases and V 5 bases, and 8 bases lay outside the gene matches. This CDR3 is built from 16 residues. Germline CDR1 SGHVS, CDR2 FNYEAQ. The CDR3 coding sequence is TGTGCCAGCAGCCTACCTTCTAGCGGGAGTTACAATGAGCAGTTCTTC. It specifies CASSLPSSGSYNEQFF.

The gene calls are TRBV28 and TRBJ1-2, with TRBD1 identical over 11 bases. The CDR3 is 15 amino acids. Germline V lookup: CDR1 MDHEN, CDR2 SYDVKM. The V and J ends lost 8 bases and 6 bases, in that order; junction bases with no gene match: 11. DNA for the CDR3: TGTGCCAGCCTTCCTCCGGACAGGGGGCAGCATGGCTACACCTTC. It specifies CASLPPDRGQHGYTF.

This clone showed up just once. The V call is TRBV19, the J call TRBJ1-1; 7 bases line up with TRBD1. The CDR3 runs to 15 residues. The germline V gene encodes CDR1 LNHDA and CDR2 SQIVND (reference sequence). Trimming took 4 bases from V and 0 from J; bases not matched to a gene: 5. Here the CDR3 reads CASSTRQGVNTEAFF. The CDR3 bases are TGTGCCAGTAGTACCCGACAGGGCGTGAACACTGAAGCTTTCTTT.